The 5 T cell receptor beta chains given below trace back to one sample, sequenced in a study of blood T cell repertoires in COVID-19. The method was immunoSEQ multiplex PCR; TCRdb's version includes in-frame clones alone and lacks a portion of them. The sample lists about 300,000 clones; more than 75% were seen once. Sample: peripheral blood. The receptors derive from a woman aged 50 to 60 with acute or convalescent COVID-19.

The chain is built from TRBV30 and TRBJ1-2, with 8 nucleotides matching TRBD1. The ends lost 0 bases at V and 2 bases at J; junction bases unmatched: 5. Germline CDR1 and CDR2: GTSNPN and SVGIG (reference sequence). The CDR3 spans 15 residues. The CDR3 spells CAWSVSQGANYGYTF. Here the CDR3 DNA reads TGTGCCTGGAGTGTTTCCCAGGGGGCAAACTATGGCTACACCTTC.

This clone has a single count. The rearrangement links TRBV6-1 to TRBJ2-3; the match to TRBD2 covers 15 bases. CDR3 length: 19 residues. Germline assignment: CDR1 MNHNS and CDR2 SASEGT. V lost 2 bases and J lost 4; bases outside the gene matches: 10. CDR3 protein: CASSEFGLAGGQGPDTQYF. DNA of the CDR3: TGTGCCAGCAGTGAATTCGGACTAGCGGGAGGGCAGGGTCCAGATACGCAGTATTTT.

The chain recombines TRBV19 with TRBJ2-1; 7 bases are shared with TRBD2. Germline V gives CDR1 LNHDA, CDR2 SQIVND (reference sequence). The ends lost 5 bases at V and 0 bases at J; junction bases unmatched: 4. This CDR3 has 15 residues. CDR3 residues: CASSGTTGSYNEQFF. Written as DNA, the CDR3 is TGTGCCAGTAGTGGGACTACCGGCTCCTACAATGAGCAGTTCTTC.

This chain uses TRBV25-1 with TRBJ2-7, with D possibly matching TRBD2 (6 bases). Trimming took 1 base from V and 4 from J, leaving 14 bases between them. The germline gives CDR1 MGHDK, CDR2 SYGVNS. This CDR3 has 15 residues. The CDR3 loop is CASSESIRAGYEQYF. The CDR3 bases are TGTGCCAGCAGTGAATCGATTCGGGCGGGATACGAGCAGTACTTC.

This chain links TRBV27 with TRBJ2-1; TRBD2 aligns across 7 bases. The junction had 8 bases not matched to a gene; V was cut back by 8 bases and J by 4 bases. This CDR3 has 14 residues. Germline V gene lookup returns CDR1 MNHEY and CDR2 SMNVEV (reference sequence). DNA of the CDR3: TGTGCCAGCTCTAGCGGACGCCCGTACAATGAGCAGTTCTTC. This translates into CASSSGRPYNEQFF.